This TCR beta chain was captured by sequencing in a study of blood T cell repertoires in COVID-19. Study information: T cells, B-cell-depleted T cells, or PBMCs supplied cDNA or gDNA.

Profiling relied on immunoSEQ multiplex PCR, and the TCRdb table lists in-frame clones only, not all of them. The data contain 130,000 or so clones, around nine tenths of them singletons. V was cut by 11 bases and J by 1 base, with 9 bases left in between. Per germline, CDR1 SNHLY and CDR2 FYNNEI. CDR3 length: 11 residues. Sequencing input: peripheral blood. The chain combines TRBV2 with TRBJ2-7; the D is unclear. This receptor was obtained from an older woman with COVID-19, enrolled during active disease. CDR3 DNA sequence: TGTGCCGGTTGCACATCCTACGAGCAGTACTTC. Its translation: CAGCTSYEQYF.